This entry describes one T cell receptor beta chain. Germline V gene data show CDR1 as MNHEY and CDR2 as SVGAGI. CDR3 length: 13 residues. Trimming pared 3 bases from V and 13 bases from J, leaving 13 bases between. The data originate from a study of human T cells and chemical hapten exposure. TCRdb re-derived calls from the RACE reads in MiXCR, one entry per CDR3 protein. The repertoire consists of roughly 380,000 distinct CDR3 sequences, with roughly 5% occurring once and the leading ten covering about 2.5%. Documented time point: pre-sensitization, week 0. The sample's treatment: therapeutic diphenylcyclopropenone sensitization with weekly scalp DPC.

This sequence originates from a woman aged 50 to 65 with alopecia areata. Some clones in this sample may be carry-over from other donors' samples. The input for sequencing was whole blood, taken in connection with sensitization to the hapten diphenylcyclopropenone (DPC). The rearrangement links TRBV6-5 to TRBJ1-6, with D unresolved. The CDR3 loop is CASSYRLASPLHF. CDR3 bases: TGTGCCAGCAGTTATCGCTTGGCGTCGCCCCTCCACTTT.